These 10 T cell receptor beta chains were sequenced from one sample in a study of control samples from healthy donors and cancer patients. Only in-frame clones appear in the TCRdb table, and some are missing; sequencing was by immunoSEQ multiplex PCR. The sample contains over 85,000 clones, 92% of which appear only once. Sequenced sample: blood. These receptors were obtained from a young woman in good health.

This clone was recorded only once. This chain connects TRBV27 to TRBJ1-5; D possibly corresponds to TRBD1 (5 bases). The germline CDR1 and CDR2 sequences are MNHEY and SMNVEV (reference sequence). This CDR3 is 14 amino acids long. The V and J ends lost 5 bases and 4 bases respectively, with 12 bases between them. The CDR3 DNA reads as TGTGCCAGCAGTGACGAGGGGTCAAATCAGCCCCAGCATTTT. It is translated as CASSDEGSNQPQHF.

The rearrangement uses TRBV5-1 and TRBJ2-1; 11 bases agree with TRBD2. The germline V gene encodes CDR1 SGHRS and CDR2 YFSETQ. Germline trimming cut 0 bases from V and 12 bases from J; bases unmatched to any gene: 11. The CDR3 totals 16 residues. The CDR3: CASSLEVLTSGSWQFF. The CDR3 DNA is TGCGCCAGCAGCTTGGAAGTACTCACTAGCGGGAGTTGGCAGTTCTTC.

The rearrangement uses TRBV7-9 and TRBJ1-2, with D possibly TRBD1 on 6 matching bases. This CDR3 has 13 residues. V was trimmed by 2 bases and J by 8 bases, leaving 12 bases between them. Germline V CDR1 and CDR2: SEHNR, FQNEAQ (reference sequence). The CDR3 region has the DNA TGTGCCAGCAGCTTAAGCACAGGGTCCGGCTACACCTTC. Protein: CASSLSTGSGYTF.

This chain links TRBV12-3 or TRBV12-4 with TRBJ1-5; D not certain. V lost 3 bases to trimming and J lost 2 bases, with 5 bases between them. The CDR3 runs 13 residues. CDR3 protein: CASSFVGNQPQHF. The DNA of the CDR3 is TGTGCCAGCAGTTTTGTTGGCAATCAGCCCCAGCATTTT.

The V call is TRBV10-3, the J call TRBJ2-3; no definite D call. Germline lookup yields CDR1 ENHRY and CDR2 SYGVKD. This CDR3 is 17 amino acids long. V dropped 0 bases and J dropped 2 bases, with 15 bases sitting between them. The CDR3 nucleotides are TGTGCCATCAGTGAGTCCCTCCCCCCGACAAACACAGATACGCAGTATTTT. This codes for CAISESLPPTNTDTQYF.

The chain combines TRBV7-6 with TRBJ2-7; D call uncertain. Germline V lookup: CDR1 SGHVS, CDR2 FNYEAQ. The CDR3 contains 15 residues. The ends were cut back, 1 base at V and 1 base at J, with 11 bases in the middle. For the CDR3, the DNA is TGTGCCAGCAGCTTAGAGGTGGGGAATTCCTACGAGCAGTACTTC. It specifies CASSLEVGNSYEQYF.

The chain employs TRBV5-1 and TRBJ2-5, with TRBD1 as a possible D gene (6 bases). V lost 2 bases, J lost 7 bases, and 15 bases lay in between. The CDR3 is 14 amino acids. Germline CDR1 reads SGHRS; CDR2 reads YFSETQ. The CDR3 loop reads CASSFGALGGTQYF. CDR3 coding DNA: TGCGCCAGCAGCTTCGGGGCACTAGGGGGGACCCAGTACTTC.

The gene calls are TRBV28 and TRBJ1-5; 8 bases are a match to TRBD1. CDR1 MDHEN and CDR2 SYDVKM come from the germline V gene. This CDR3 contains 20 residues. V gave up 6 bases and J gave up 0 bases; unmatched junction bases: 19. CDR3 DNA: TGTGCCAGCAGACGATTAGGAGCAGGGGGCGAATTATTTAGCAATCAGCCCCAGCATTTT. Translated, it gives CASRRLGAGGELFSNQPQHF. Full variable domain (remainder filled in from reference TRBV28 and TRBJ1-5): DVKVTQSSRYLVKRTGEKVFLECVQDMDHENMFWYRQDPGLGLRLIYFSYDVKMKEKGDIPEGYSVSREKKERFSLILESASTNQTSMYLCASRRLGAGGELFSNQPQHFGDGTRLSIL.

The chain carries TRBV27 and TRBJ2-5; 8 bases are shared with TRBD1. Germline trimming cut 2 bases from V and 0 bases from J; bases unmatched to any gene: 2. The V gene's germline CDR1 is MNHEY and CDR2 SMNVEV (reference sequence). There are 15 residues in the CDR3. CDR3 sequence (DNA): TGTGCCAGCAGTTTAGCGGGACAGGACCAAGAGACCCAGTACTTC. Translated, it gives CASSLAGQDQETQYF.

The V call is TRBV7-2, the J call TRBJ1-2; 10 bases match TRBD1. CDR1 is SGHTA, CDR2 FQGNSA, per germline. V lost 10 bases to trimming and J lost 4 bases; unmatched junction nucleotides: 21. The CDR3 runs 18 residues. Here the CDR3 DNA reads TGTGCCACCGACCACCTGAGACAGGGGGCCCCCGATGGCTATGGCTACACCTTC. Translated: CATDHLRQGAPDGYGYTF.